This TCR beta chain was sequenced for a study of blood T cell repertoires in COVID-19. Looking at the study overall: T cells, B-cell-depleted T cells, or PBMCs supplied cDNA or gDNA.

This clone was counted a few times. This CDR3 contains 16 residues. V was cut by 1 base and J by 2 bases, with 12 bases left in between. Germline assignment: CDR1 MGHRA and CDR2 YSYEKL. In the study's own analysis: Estimation of nucleated cell counts relied on the amplification of reference gene primers. The data were produced by immunoSEQ multiplex PCR, yet TCRdb's version contains in-frame clones alone and is incomplete. V and J calls and clone size are those listed in that table; D and trimming were worked out from the DNA. Of over 75,000 clones in the sample, about four fifths were seen once. Source material: peripheral blood. The V call is TRBV4-1, the J call TRBJ2-1, with a tentative D call TRBD2 (6 bases). The clonotype comes from a woman of 80 years or more with acute or convalescent COVID-19. In DNA form, the CDR3 reads TGCGCCAGCAGCCAAGCTTTGGGACTCCCCTACAATGAGCAGTTCTTC. It yields the protein CASSQALGLPYNEQFF.